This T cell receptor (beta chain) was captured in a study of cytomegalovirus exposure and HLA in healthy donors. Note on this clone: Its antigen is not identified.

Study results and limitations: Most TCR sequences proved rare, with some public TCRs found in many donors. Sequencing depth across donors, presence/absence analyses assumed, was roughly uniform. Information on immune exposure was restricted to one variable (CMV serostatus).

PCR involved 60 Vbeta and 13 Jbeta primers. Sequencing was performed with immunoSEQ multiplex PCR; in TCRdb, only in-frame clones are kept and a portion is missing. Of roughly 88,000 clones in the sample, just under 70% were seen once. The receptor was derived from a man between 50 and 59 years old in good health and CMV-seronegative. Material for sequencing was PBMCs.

The DNA of the CDR3 is TGCGCCAGCAGCTCGGGGGAGGGAATTGATGGGACCCAGTACTTC. Amino acid sequence: CASSSGEGIDGTQYF. The chain carries TRBV5-1 and TRBJ2-5; 7 positions match TRBD2. The CDR3 covers 15 residues. The ends lost 3 bases at V and 7 bases at J; junction bases unmatched: 12. Germline V lookup: CDR1 SGHRS, CDR2 YFSETQ.